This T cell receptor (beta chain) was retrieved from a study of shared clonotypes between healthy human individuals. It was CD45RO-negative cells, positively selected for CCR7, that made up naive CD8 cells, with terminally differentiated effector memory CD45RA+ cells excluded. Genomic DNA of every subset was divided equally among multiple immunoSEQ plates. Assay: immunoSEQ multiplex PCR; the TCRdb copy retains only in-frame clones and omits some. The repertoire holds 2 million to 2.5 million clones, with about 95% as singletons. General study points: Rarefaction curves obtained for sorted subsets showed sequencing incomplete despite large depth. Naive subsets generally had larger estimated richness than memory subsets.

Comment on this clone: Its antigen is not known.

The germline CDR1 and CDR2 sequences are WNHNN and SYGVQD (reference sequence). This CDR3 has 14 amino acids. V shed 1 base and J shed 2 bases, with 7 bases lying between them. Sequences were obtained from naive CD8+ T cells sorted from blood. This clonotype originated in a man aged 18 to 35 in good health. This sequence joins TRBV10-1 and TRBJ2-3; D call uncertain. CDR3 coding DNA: TGCGCCAGCAGTGAGTTTCAACTCACAGATACGCAGTATTTT. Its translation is CASSEFQLTDTQYF.